Below are 30 T cell receptor beta chains sequenced from a single sample in a study of beta chain features in type 1 diabetes. These TCRs are of unknown antigen specificity. Study-level points and caveats: Shortening that was moderate but significant affected the TCRB CDR3s of Type 1 diabetes patients in all four CD4+ subsets.

cDNA synthesis used the whole RNA isolate, giving expressed TCRB sequences. Using immunoSEQ multiplex PCR, the repertoire was profiled, and TCRdb retains in-frame clones only, with some absent. The profile shows about 160,000 clones, roughly 8% of them singletons. Input material: central memory CD4+ T cells from blood. Receptors originate from a woman aged 40 to 50 with type 1 diabetes.

This CDR3 is CASSRTGARGQPQHF. As DNA, the CDR3 is TGTGCCAGCAGTCGGACAGGGGCGCGGGGACAGCCCCAGCATTTT. V and J are TRBV6-6 and TRBJ1-5; 9 nucleotides line up with TRBD1. Germline V gene sequence: CDR1 MNHNY, CDR2 SVGAGI (reference sequence). After removal of 5 bases from V and 7 bases from J, the junction contained 9 bases not matched to a gene. There are 15 residues in the CDR3.

The chain links TRBV4-1 to TRBJ2-1, with 7 bases aligning to TRBD2. The CDR3 is 16 residues long. The ends lost 0 bases at V and 4 bases at J; junction bases unmatched: 6. The germline CDR1 and CDR2 sequences are MGHRA and YSYEKL. This chain's CDR3 is CASSQDERGHYNEQFF. The CDR3 region has the DNA TGCGCCAGCAGCCAAGATGAGCGGGGCCATTACAATGAGCAGTTCTTC.

This clone showed up just a few times. This chain links TRBV29-1 with TRBJ1-4, with 7 bases aligning to TRBD1. The germline V gene has CDR1 SQVTM and CDR2 ANQGSEA. The V gene end was trimmed by 4 bases and the J gene end by 10 bases; junction bases not matched to a gene: 6. The CDR3 totals 12 residues. CDR3 sequence (DNA): TGCAGCGTTGGACAGGGCCACGGAAAACTGTTTTTT. Protein: CSVGQGHGKLFF.

The rearrangement uses TRBV5-1 and TRBJ2-7; D is unresolved. The CDR3 sequence is 13 residues long. Trimming shortened V by 1 base and J by 2 bases, and 7 bases separated the two germline ends. CDR1 SGHRS and CDR2 YFSETQ come from the germline V gene. The CDR3 coding sequence is TGCGCCAGCAGCTTGACGACACCCTACGAGCAGTACTTC. As protein: CASSLTTPYEQYF.

A few counts support this clone. The chain is built from TRBV7-9 and TRBJ2-3, with 9 bases identical to TRBD1. The length of the CDR3 is 14 residues. The germline gives CDR1 SEHNR, CDR2 FQNEAQ (reference sequence). The trim removed 11 bases at V and 2 bases at J, leaving 8 bases unmatched. Written as DNA, the CDR3 is TGTGCCGGGGCCCGGGACAGGGTCACAGATACGCAGTATTTT. Residues: CAGARDRVTDTQYF.

The chain couples TRBV4-3 to TRBJ1-2; 8 bases are a match to TRBD1. Trimming at V came to 1 base and at J to 4 bases, leaving 8 bases not matched to a gene. The CDR3 runs to 16 residues. Per the germline V gene, CDR1 is LGHNA and CDR2 is YSLEER. CDR3 sequence reads: CASSQAIGTGFYGYTF. The CDR3 coding sequence is TGCGCCAGCAGCCAAGCGATCGGGACAGGTTTCTATGGCTACACCTTC.

This clone showed up just a few times. Because the CDR3's place on the DNA is in doubt, the DNA is left out and the CDR3 is given as listed by TCRdb. This chain joins TRBV19 and TRBJ1-2. Germline V gives CDR1 LNHDA, CDR2 SQIVND (reference sequence). The CDR3 sequence runs 12 residues, both termini included. This CDR3 is CASSTSGYGYTF.

This sequence joins TRBV14 and TRBJ2-7; TRBD1 matches 7 bases. The V and J ends lost 3 bases and 0 bases, in that order; junction bases with no gene match: 2. Germline V gene sequence: CDR1 SGHDN, CDR2 FVKESK. The CDR3 loop spans 14 amino acids. The CDR3 DNA is TGTGCCAGCAGCCAGACAGGGATCTCCTACGAGCAGTACTTC. This sequence encodes CASSQTGISYEQYF. Full variable domain (missing parts from reference TRBV14 and TRBJ2-7): EAGVTQFPSHSVIEKGQTVTLRCDPISGHDNLYWYRRVMGKEIKFLLHFVKESKQDESGMPNNRFLAERTGGTYSTLKVQPAELEDSGVYFCASSQTGISYEQYFGPGTRLTVT.

The chain uses TRBV5-1 and TRBJ2-5, with 8 bases aligning to TRBD1. The V and J ends lost 4 bases and 1 base, in that order; junction bases with no gene match: 12. The CDR3 is made up of 17 amino acids. The germline V gene has CDR1 SGHRS and CDR2 YFSETQ. The CDR3 spells CASSGIPPGQAQETQYF. CDR3 bases: TGCGCCAGCAGCGGAATCCCTCCGGGACAGGCCCAAGAGACCCAGTACTTC.

This chain uses TRBV7-2 with TRBJ2-3; 9 bases fit TRBD2. This CDR3 is 16 amino acids long. J was trimmed by 3 bases and V by 5 bases; bases with no gene match: 9. Germline CDR1 reads SGHTA; CDR2 reads FQGNSA. The chain's CDR3 is CASSRWGRGGTDTQYF. For the CDR3, the DNA is TGTGCCAGCAGCCGGTGGGGGCGGGGGGGGACAGATACGCAGTATTTT.

The J gene is TRBJ2-2, the V gene TRBV4-1; TRBD2 is a possible D gene (6 bases). The CDR3 runs to 16 residues. The V and J ends lost 4 bases and 6 bases respectively, with 18 bases between them. From germline, CDR1 is MGHRA and CDR2 YSYEKL. The CDR3 DNA reads as TGCGCCAGCAGCCCCGCCCCGGGGCGGGGAGCCGGGGAGCTGTTTTTT. Its protein product is CASSPAPGRGAGELFF.

V gene TRBV7-2 combines with J gene TRBJ1-1; 7 positions match TRBD1. The CDR3 contains 15 residues. Germline CDR1 and CDR2: SGHTA and FQGNSA. V trimming: 6 bases; J trimming: 5 bases; junction bases outside the gene matches: 12. The CDR3 nucleotides are TGTGCCAGCAGTTGGGGTGGACCAGGGGGGACTGAAGCTTTCTTT. As protein: CASSWGGPGGTEAFF.

This chain connects TRBV4-1 to TRBJ2-5; 9 bases are a match to TRBD2. The better agreement between TRBJ2-7 and the DNA end casts doubt on the J call. CDR1 is MGHRA and CDR2 is YSYEKL in the germline V gene. This CDR3 is 16 amino acids long. The CDR3, as DNA: TGCGCCAGCAGCCGCGATTTGGCGGGAGGGACCTACGAGCAGTACTTC. It encodes CASSRDLAGGTYEQYF.

This clone was counted a few times. The gene calls are TRBV29-1 and TRBJ2-1; TRBD2 matches at 8 bases. The germline gives CDR1 SQVTM, CDR2 ANQGSEA. J was trimmed by 8 bases and V by 4 bases; bases with no gene match: 10. This CDR3 has 14 amino acids. CDR3 sequence (DNA): TGCAGCGTTGTTCCGGGGACTAGTGTCGATGAGCAGTTCTTC. Residues: CSVVPGTSVDEQFF.

This clone was observed a handful of times. The chain combines TRBV7-9 with TRBJ2-5, with D tentatively TRBD2 (6 bases). V was pared by 2 bases and J by 5 bases, with 12 bases between. CDR3 length: 14 residues. Germline V gene sequence: CDR1 SEHNR, CDR2 FQNEAQ (reference sequence). The CDR3, as DNA: TGTGCCAGCAGCTTAATGGGGGGAGGCGAGACCCAGTACTTC. Translated, it gives CASSLMGGGETQYF.

The gene calls are TRBV7-2 and TRBJ1-2; the match to TRBD1 covers 7 bases. Germline V gives CDR1 SGHTA, CDR2 FQGNSA. The CDR3 consists of 14 residues. The V segment lost 2 bases and the J segment 7 bases; nucleotides outside the gene matches: 7. CDR3: CASSLTRDRTGYTF. The DNA for the CDR3 is TGTGCCAGCAGCTTAACGAGGGACAGAACTGGCTACACCTTC.

J is TRBJ2-7 and V is TRBV30; 14 bases map to TRBD2. This CDR3 has 17 residues. Germline V gives CDR1 GTSNPN, CDR2 SVGIG (reference sequence). The V and J ends lost 7 bases and 3 bases, in that order; junction bases with no gene match: 14. CDR3 nucleotide sequence: TGTGCCTTGTCCGGGACTAGCGGGAGAAGGGCGCGCTACGAGCAGTACTTC. This gives the protein CALSGTSGRRARYEQYF.

This clone has only a few counts. This chain links TRBV10-3 with TRBJ2-2, with D uncertain. Germline V gene data show CDR1 as ENHRY and CDR2 as SYGVKD. V lost 8 bases to trimming and J lost 4 bases, with 8 bases between them. This CDR3 region has 12 residues. The CDR3 loop reads CAIAAVTGELFF. CDR3 sequence (DNA): TGTGCCATCGCGGCCGTCACCGGGGAGCTGTTTTTT.

This clone has a handful of counts. V is TRBV7-3 and J is TRBJ2-1; D not certain. This CDR3 is built from 15 residues. From germline, CDR1 is SGHTA and CDR2 FQGTGA. Deletions cut 5 bases from V and 0 bases from J, with 11 bases between. The CDR3, as DNA: TGTGCCAGCAGCGAGGTCTCAAGCTCCTACAATGAGCAGTTCTTC. Amino acid sequence: CASSEVSSSYNEQFF.

This clone turned up a few times. The V gene is TRBV29-1, the J gene TRBJ1-1; D is unresolved. Between the trimmed V and J ends, which lost 2 bases and 3 bases, there was a span of 13 bases. CDR3 length: 14 residues. Germline V gives CDR1 SQVTM, CDR2 ANQGSEA. The CDR3 coding sequence is TGCAGCGTTGAAAGTGGCAGGAGGGACACTGAAGCTTTCTTT. Its translation is CSVESGRRDTEAFF.

The chain's CDR3 is CASSPRDRGIDGYTF. The CDR3 DNA reads TGTGCCAGCAGCCCCCGGGACAGGGGTATCGATGGCTACACCTTC. The chain recombines TRBV9 with TRBJ1-2; the match to TRBD1 covers 10 bases. Trimming at V came to 4 bases and at J to 6 bases, leaving 9 bases not matched to a gene. CDR1 SGDLS and CDR2 YYNGEE come from the germline V gene. The CDR3 is 15 amino acids.

This clone was picked up a small number of times. This chain joins TRBV28 and TRBJ1-5; 9 nucleotides line up with TRBD1. V lost 4 bases, J lost 2 bases, and 9 bases stayed unmatched. The CDR3 is 17 amino acids. In germline, CDR1 is MDHEN, CDR2 SYDVKM. The CDR3 region is CASSSLDRGYGNQPQHF. CDR3 bases: TGTGCCAGCAGTTCCCTGGACAGGGGTTATGGCAATCAGCCCCAGCATTTT.

At least ten counts were recorded for this clone. The chain is built from TRBV7-2 and TRBJ2-7; possibly TRBD2 for D (6 bases). Deletions cut 5 bases from V and 2 bases from J, with 16 bases between. This CDR3 is 15 amino acids long. Germline V gene data show CDR1 as SGHTA and CDR2 as FQGNSA. The CDR3 sequence is CASSLVERATYEQYF. The CDR3 DNA is TGTGCCAGCAGCCTTGTCGAGCGGGCCACCTACGAGCAGTACTTC.

The V call is TRBV11-2, the J call TRBJ2-5; a possible D gene is TRBD2 (5 bases). V was pared by 4 bases and J by 3 bases, with 15 bases between. CDR3 length: 15 residues. Germline assignment: CDR1 SGHAT and CDR2 FQNNGV. The CDR3 bases are TGTGCCAGCAGCTGGACTGGCGGATTGGAAGAGACCCAGTACTTC. Translated: CASSWTGGLEETQYF. Together with reference TRBV11-2 and TRBJ2-5, the CDR3 gives the full variable domain: EAGVAQSPRYKIIEKRQSVAFWCNPISGHATLYWYQQILGQGPKLLIQFQNNGVVDDSQLPKDRFSAERLKGVDSTLKIQPAKLEDSAVYLCASSWTGGLEETQYFGPGTRLLVL.

This clone has ten or more counts. This chain links TRBV4-3 with TRBJ2-7, with TRBD1 matching over 9 bases. Germline V lookup: CDR1 LGHNA, CDR2 YSLEER. The CDR3 length is 15 residues. J gave up 3 bases and V 4 bases, and 7 bases lay outside the gene matches. The CDR3 spells CASSRNPGQGYEQYF. The DNA for the CDR3 is TGCGCCAGCAGCCGAAATCCGGGACAGGGCTACGAGCAGTACTTC.

This clone was detected only a few times. This chain uses TRBV18 with TRBJ1-4; TRBD1 is a possible D gene (5 bases). The CDR3 sequence is 12 residues long. Germline CDR1 is KGHSH and CDR2 is LQKENI. The V gene lost 0 bases and the J gene lost 13 bases, with 9 bases spanning the gap. CDR3 amino acids: CASSPPGLGLFF. CDR3 DNA: TGTGCCAGCTCACCACCGGGGCTGGGACTGTTTTTT.

The sample holds a few counts of this clone. This sequence joins TRBV4-3 and TRBJ2-5; 7 nucleotides agree with TRBD2. This CDR3 comprises 14 residues. Looked up from germline, CDR1 is LGHNA and CDR2 is YSLEER. The junction had 10 bases not matched to a gene; V was cut back by 1 base and J by 11 bases. The CDR3 loop is CASSQGEGRGGQYF. CDR3 coding DNA: TGCGCCAGCAGCCAAGGGGAAGGGCGCGGGGGACAGTACTTC.

The rearrangement links TRBV9 to TRBJ2-2, with 7 bases that match TRBD1. Germline assignment: CDR1 SGDLS and CDR2 YYNGEE. This CDR3 has 15 residues. Trimming cost V 3 bases and J 4 bases; bases outside gene matches: 6. CDR3 nucleotides: TGTGCCAGCAGCGGCTACAGGGGATCCACCGGGGAGCTGTTTTTT. This codes for CASSGYRGSTGELFF.

This clone was observed a handful of times. The chain combines TRBV28 with TRBJ2-5, with 7 positions matching TRBD1. The CDR3 runs to 13 residues. CDR1 and CDR2 (germline): MDHEN, SYDVKM. Unmatched junction bases numbered 8, after V lost 6 bases and J lost 7 bases. In DNA form, the CDR3 reads TGTGCCAGCAGGTTGGGACAGTTCAGGACCCAGTACTTC. Its translation: CASRLGQFRTQYF. Variable domain in full (rest from reference TRBV28 and TRBJ2-5): DVKVTQSSRYLVKRTGEKVFLECVQDMDHENMFWYRQDPGLGLRLIYFSYDVKMKEKGDIPEGYSVSREKKERFSLILESASTNQTSMYLCASRLGQFRTQYFGPGTRLLVL.

This clone appeared a few times. The genes are TRBV10-3 and TRBJ2-5, with D perhaps matching TRBD2 (5 bases). From germline, CDR1 is ENHRY and CDR2 SYGVKD. With 4 bases removed from V and 1 base from J, the gap between germline ends came to 13 bases. The CDR3 totals 15 residues. The CDR3 nucleotides read TGTGCCATCAGTGTTAACGGGGAGCTCCAAGAGACCCAGTACTTC. It yields the protein CAISVNGELQETQYF.